This T cell receptor beta chain was profiled in a study of T cell changes during pregnancy in multiple sclerosis. Germline V lookup: CDR1 SGDLS, CDR2 YYNGEE. Trimming removed 0 bases from V and 6 bases from J; junction bases left unmatched: 8. The CDR3 is 16 residues long. Produced via immunoSEQ multiplex PCR; TCRdb's table is partial and in-frame only. The table records 15,000 or so clones, just over 85% of them present only once. Sequencing was performed on CD8+ T cells from peripheral blood mononuclear cells, taken in the first trimester of pregnancy. The TCR originated in a female donor with multiple sclerosis, enrolled in a pregnancy study. This chain uses TRBV9 with TRBJ2-7; 11 bases are a match to TRBD2. Written as DNA, the CDR3 is TGTGCCAGCAGCGTAGAACTAGCGGGAGCGCTGGGCGAGCAGTACTTC. It codes for CASSVELAGALGEQYF.